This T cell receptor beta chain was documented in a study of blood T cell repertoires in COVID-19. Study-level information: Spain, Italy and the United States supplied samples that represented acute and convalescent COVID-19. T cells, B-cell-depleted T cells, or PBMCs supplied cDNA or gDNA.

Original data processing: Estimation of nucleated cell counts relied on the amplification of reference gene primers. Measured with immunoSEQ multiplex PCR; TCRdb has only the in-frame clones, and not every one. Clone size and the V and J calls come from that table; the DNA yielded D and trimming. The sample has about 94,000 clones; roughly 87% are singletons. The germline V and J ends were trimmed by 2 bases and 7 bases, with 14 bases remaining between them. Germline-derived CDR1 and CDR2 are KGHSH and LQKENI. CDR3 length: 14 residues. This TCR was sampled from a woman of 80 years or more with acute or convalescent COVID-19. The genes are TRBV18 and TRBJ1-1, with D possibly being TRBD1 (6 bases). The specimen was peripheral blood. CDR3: CASSPSGGASEAFF. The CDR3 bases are TGTGCCAGCTCACCATCGGGGGGGGCAAGTGAAGCTTTCTTT.